Below are 17 T cell receptor beta chains sequenced from a single sample in a study of cytomegalovirus exposure and HLA in healthy donors (dated by TCRdb to about 2017). The library was built by means of the immunoSEQ multiplex PCR assay. A mixture of 60 forward primers for TCR Vbeta segments and 13 reverse primers for TCR Jbeta segments was used in the multiplex PCR. As stored in TCRdb, this immuneACCESS dataset retains in-frame rearrangements with V and J assigned. A fraction of the clones does not appear; measured against another copy, unresolved V genes explain less than half of the discrepancy, and the remainder lacks a known reason. A total of around 85,000 clones appear in this sample, around three quarters of them only once. The ten most abundant clones make up under 1.2% of the sample. The material sequenced was PBMCs. Receptor source: a male donor in good health and CMV-seronegative.

The rearrangement uses TRBV5-1 and TRBJ2-3; D unresolved. The V gene lost 0 bases and the J gene lost 0 bases, with 5 bases spanning the gap. CDR3 length: 14 amino acids. Germline V gene data show CDR1 as SGHRS and CDR2 as YFSETQ. CDR3 sequence (DNA): TGCGCCAGCAGCTTGGCAGATAGCACAGATACGCAGTATTTT. Encoded protein: CASSLADSTDTQYF.

V and J are TRBV6-5 and TRBJ2-7; no clear D. Deletions cut 0 bases from V and 3 bases from J, with 12 bases between. CDR3 length: 15 residues. The germline V gene encodes CDR1 MNHEY and CDR2 SVGAGI. The CDR3 DNA is TGTGCCAGCAGTTACTCGGGCAGTCTACACTACGAGCAGTACTTC. This codes for CASSYSGSLHYEQYF.

V and J are TRBV19 and TRBJ1-5, with 10 bases that match TRBD1. The germline gives CDR1 LNHDA, CDR2 SQIVND (reference sequence). CDR3 length: 15 residues. The ends lost 3 bases at V and 5 bases at J; junction bases unmatched: 4. This chain's CDR3 is CASSIFGTGDQPQHF. The CDR3 DNA follows: TGTGCCAGTAGTATTTTCGGGACAGGGGATCAGCCCCAGCATTTT.

The chain recombines TRBV6-5 with TRBJ1-1; tentatively, D is TRBD1 (5 bases). Deletions cut 5 bases from V and 6 bases from J, with 16 bases between. CDR3 length: 14 amino acids. Per the germline V gene, CDR1 is MNHEY and CDR2 is SVGAGI. The CDR3, as DNA: TGTGCCAGCAGTAAAACCCCCAGGGCGGCTGAAGCTTTCTTT. This sequence encodes CASSKTPRAAEAFF.

This chain links TRBV6-4 with TRBJ2-3; D perhaps matches TRBD1 (5 bases). Trimming shortened V by 10 bases and J by 4 bases, and 12 bases separated the two germline ends. The CDR3 sequence is 12 residues long. The germline CDR1 and CDR2 sequences are MRHNA and SNTAGT. In nucleotides, the CDR3 is TGTGCCACACGCGACAGCGCAGATACGCAGTATTTT. Protein: CATRDSADTQYF.

V and J are TRBV19 and TRBJ2-7; 8 bases line up with TRBD2. The V gene end was trimmed by 1 base and the J gene end by 2 bases; junction bases not matched to a gene: 4. This CDR3 contains 15 residues. In germline, CDR1 is LNHDA, CDR2 SQIVND (reference sequence). The CDR3 DNA reads TGTGCCAGTAGTATAGTAGCGGGAACACCCTACGAGCAGTACTTC. Residues: CASSIVAGTPYEQYF.

V gene TRBV11-3 combines with J gene TRBJ2-6; D perhaps matches TRBD1 (5 bases). The CDR3 runs to 15 residues. Germline V CDR1 and CDR2: SGHNT, YENEEA. The CDR3 region has the DNA TGTGTTTTGGGGCTCAAAAGCTCTGGGGCCAACGTCCTGACTTTC. Protein sequence: CVLGLKSSGANVLTF.

The chain uses TRBV19 and TRBJ1-2, with 12 positions matching TRBD1. Germline trimming cut 3 bases from V and 6 bases from J; bases unmatched to any gene: 5. CDR3 length: 15 amino acids. Germline CDR1 and CDR2: LNHDA and SQIVND (reference sequence). The chain's CDR3 is CASSMSRDRGHGYTF. In nucleotides, the CDR3 is TGTGCCAGTAGTATGTCCCGGGACAGGGGGCATGGCTACACCTTC.

The rearrangement joins TRBV6-5 to TRBJ2-7; 8 positions match TRBD1. Germline CDR1 and CDR2: MNHEY and SVGAGI. The ends lost 6 bases at V and 3 bases at J; junction bases unmatched: 7. CDR3 length: 14 amino acids. CDR3 sequence: CASRSQGAHYEQYF. The CDR3 DNA follows: TGTGCCAGCAGGTCCCAGGGGGCGCACTACGAGCAGTACTTC.

The chain combines TRBV5-1 with TRBJ2-1; D not certain. V was shortened by 3 bases and J by 5 bases, with 12 bases between the two germline ends. The CDR3 consists of 14 residues. CDR1 is SGHRS and CDR2 is YFSETQ in the germline V gene. The CDR3 sequence: CASSSPPSDNEQFF. The CDR3 DNA sequence: TGCGCCAGCAGCTCCCCCCCCTCGGACAATGAGCAGTTCTTC.

Note on this clone: Distinct nucleotide sequences in the sample also encode this CDR3. The J gene is TRBJ1-2, the V gene TRBV4-3, with D perhaps matching TRBD1 (5 bases). The CDR3 runs to 13 residues. V was trimmed by 3 bases and J by 7 bases, leaving 12 bases between them. The germline CDR1 and CDR2 sequences are LGHNA and YSLEER. The CDR3: CASSQGSGGGYTF. For the CDR3, the DNA is TGCGCCAGCAGCCAGGGTTCCGGGGGTGGCTACACCTTC.

The DNA for the CDR3 is TGTGCCAGCAGTGCTACAGGGGGAATGGGCGAGCAGTACTTC. As protein: CASSATGGMGEQYF. The gene calls are TRBV6-4 and TRBJ2-7; TRBD1 matches at 8 bases. This CDR3 contains 14 residues. The V segment lost 4 bases and the J segment 6 bases; nucleotides outside the gene matches: 8. Germline values: CDR1 MRHNA, CDR2 SNTAGT.

V gene TRBV11-2 combines with J gene TRBJ2-1; no firm D call. V shed 5 bases and J shed 6 bases, with 20 bases lying between them. The germline gives CDR1 SGHAT, CDR2 FQNNGV. The CDR3 extends over 16 amino acids. Here the CDR3 DNA reads TGTGCCAGCAGCCCAAGCACTATTTTCTCATTCAATGAGCAGTTCTTC. Amino acids: CASSPSTIFSFNEQFF.

This clone was counted between two and nine times. This chain links TRBV7-6 with TRBJ2-7, with D perhaps TRBD2 (6 bases). Germline CDR1 and CDR2: SGHVS and FNYEAQ. CDR3 length equals 12 residues. The V gene lost 5 bases and the J gene lost 4 bases, with 9 bases spanning the gap. The CDR3, as DNA: TGTGCCAGCAGCCCCGGGGGTTACGAGCAGTACTTC. It specifies CASSPGGYEQYF. The variable domain in full, completed from reference TRBV7-6 and TRBJ2-7, reads GAGVSQSPRYKVTKRGQDVALRCDPISGHVSLYWYRQALGQGPEFLTYFNYEAQQDKSGLPNDRFSAERPEGSISTLTIQRTEQRDSAMYRCASSPGGYEQYFGPGTRLTVT.

This clone was observed a few times. The chain has TRBV5-1 and TRBJ2-5; 7 bases fit TRBD2. In germline, CDR1 is SGHRS, CDR2 YFSETQ. The CDR3 is made up of 15 amino acids. V was clipped by 4 bases and J by 2 bases; unmatched bases: 8. CDR3 residues: CASSLLGLGQETQYF. The CDR3 bases are TGCGCCAGCAGCCTCCTAGGACTAGGGCAAGAGACCCAGTACTTC.

The chain is built from TRBV9 and TRBJ2-3; possible D gene TRBD2, 5 bases. CDR1 SGDLS and CDR2 YYNGEE come from the germline V gene. V was shortened by 2 bases and J by 0 bases, with 7 bases between the two germline ends. The CDR3 runs 14 residues. This CDR3 reads CASSVRTSTDTQYF. The CDR3 DNA is TGTGCCAGCAGCGTCCGGACTAGCACAGATACGCAGTATTTT.

The V call is TRBV6-5, the J call TRBJ2-3, with D possibly TRBD2 on 5 matching bases. The CDR3 is made up of 14 amino acids. V was shortened by 5 bases and J by 2 bases, with 11 bases between the two germline ends. Germline V CDR1 and CDR2: MNHEY, SVGAGI. The CDR3 loop reads CASSGRTDTDTQYF. In nucleotides, the CDR3 is TGTGCCAGCAGTGGGAGAACGGACACAGATACGCAGTATTTT.